The following is a T cell receptor (beta chain) sequence with its context. It may be a read error: a sequence one base away is much more abundant. The CDR3 is 15 amino acids. Germline-derived CDR1 and CDR2 are MNHEY and SVGEGT. These data come from a study of T cells of healthy individuals. TCRdb analysed the 5' RACE reads with MiXCR anew, one entry per CDR3 protein. The top ten hold around 15% of the sample, which has tens of thousands of distinct CDR3 sequences, roughly 14% seen once. The TCR comes from a human donor in good health. The rearrangement links TRBV6-2 or TRBV6-3 to TRBJ2-5, with 7 bases matching TRBD1. Here the CDR3 reads CASSLLDREQETKYF. The CDR3 DNA follows: TGTGCCAGCAGTTTACTCGACAGGGAACAAGAGACCAAGTACTTC.